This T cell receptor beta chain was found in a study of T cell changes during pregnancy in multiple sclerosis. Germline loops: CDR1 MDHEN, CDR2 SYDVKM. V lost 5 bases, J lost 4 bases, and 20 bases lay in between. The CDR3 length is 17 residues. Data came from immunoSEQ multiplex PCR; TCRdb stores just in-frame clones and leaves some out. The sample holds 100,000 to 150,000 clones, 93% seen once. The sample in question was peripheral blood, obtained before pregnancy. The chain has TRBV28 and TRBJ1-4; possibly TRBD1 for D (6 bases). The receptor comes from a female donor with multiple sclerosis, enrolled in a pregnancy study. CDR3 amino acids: CASSQNTGYPFNEKLFF. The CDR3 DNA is TGTGCCAGCAGTCAGAATACAGGGTACCCCTTTAATGAAAAACTGTTTTTT.